The clone carrying this T cell receptor (beta chain) was seen repeatedly, ten times or more. Its antigen is as yet unknown. These data belong to a study of early T cells in non-severe SARS-CoV-2 infection. The CDR3 runs 16 residues. Individual cDNA molecules each received unique molecular identifiers attached to them. In TCRdb, the 5' RACE reads were re-called with MiXCR into one record per CDR3 protein. This table holds approximately 90,000 distinct CDR3 sequences, around 12% found once. Findings and caveats of the study: Missing private and CD4 specificities, VDJdb matching favored anti-spike CD8 responses.

The chain is built from TRBV21-1 and TRBJ1-1; the tabulated D call, TRBD1, remains unverified against the DNA. TRBV21-1 is tagged as a pseudogene. The clonotype originates from an adult who was a healthcare worker with PCR-confirmed SARS-CoV-2 infection or an uninfected control (not recorded which). Sequenced here: whole blood, sampled at baseline. CDR3 DNA: TGTGCCAGCAGCAACGGGCTTCGACAGGGGAACACTGAAGCTTTCTTT. The encoded protein is CASSNGLRQGNTEAFF.